This TCR beta chain came from a study of shared clonotypes between healthy human individuals. Study findings and constraints: Represented diversity (both genetic and exposure-history) was limited by the small number of donors. Non-shared clonotypes had lower generation probabilities than those shared by all four donors. Compared with memory subsets, naive subsets generally had larger estimated richness.

Replicate PCRs run on sorted subsets employed 200 ng DNA, 30,000 to 35,000 T cell genomes. Clones were read by immunoSEQ multiplex PCR, and TCRdb kept only the in-frame ones, dropping some. The sample shows about 1 million clones, 70% to 80% of them seen only once. CDR3 length: 13 amino acids. The V end lost 0 bases, the J end lost 3 bases, and 5 bases lay between the germline ends. CDR1 SGHAT and CDR2 FQNNGV come from the germline V gene. This clone was seen a few times. The antigen remains unidentified. The chain employs TRBV11-2 and TRBJ1-1; D unclear. This clonotype originated in a man aged 18 to 29 in good health. Sample: memory CD4+ T cells sorted from blood. The subset was: CD45RA-negative fraction. The CDR3: CASSLDGYTEAFF. CDR3 in DNA: TGTGCCAGCAGCTTAGATGGTTACACTGAAGCTTTCTTT.